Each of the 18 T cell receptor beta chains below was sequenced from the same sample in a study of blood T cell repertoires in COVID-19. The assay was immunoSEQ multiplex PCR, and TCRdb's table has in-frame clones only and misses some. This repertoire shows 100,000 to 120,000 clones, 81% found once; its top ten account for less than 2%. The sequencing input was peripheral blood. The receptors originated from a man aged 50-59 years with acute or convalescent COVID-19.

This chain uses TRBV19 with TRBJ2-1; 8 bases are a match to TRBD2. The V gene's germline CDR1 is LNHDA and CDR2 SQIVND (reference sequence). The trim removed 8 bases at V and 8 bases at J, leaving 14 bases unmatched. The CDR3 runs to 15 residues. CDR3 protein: CASLDGGGLPYEQFF. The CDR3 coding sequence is TGTGCCAGTCTCGACGGGGGGGGCCTTCCATATGAGCAGTTCTTC.

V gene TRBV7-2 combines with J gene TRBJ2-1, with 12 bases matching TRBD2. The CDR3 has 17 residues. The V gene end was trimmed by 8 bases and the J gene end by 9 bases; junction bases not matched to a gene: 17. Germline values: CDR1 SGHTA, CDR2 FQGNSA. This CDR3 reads CASRPPKRGLAGSEQFF. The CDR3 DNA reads TGTGCCAGCCGTCCCCCGAAGAGAGGACTAGCGGGGAGTGAGCAGTTCTTC.

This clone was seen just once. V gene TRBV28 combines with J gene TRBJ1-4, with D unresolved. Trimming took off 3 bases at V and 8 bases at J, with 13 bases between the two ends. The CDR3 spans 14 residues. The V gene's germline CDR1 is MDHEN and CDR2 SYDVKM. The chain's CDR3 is CASSLGRPREKLFF. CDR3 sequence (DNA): TGTGCCAGCAGTTTGGGCAGACCAAGGGAAAAACTGTTTTTT.

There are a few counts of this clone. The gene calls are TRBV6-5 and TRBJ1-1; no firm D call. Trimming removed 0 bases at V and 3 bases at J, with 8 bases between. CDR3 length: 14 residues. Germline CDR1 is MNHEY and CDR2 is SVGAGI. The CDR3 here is CASSYSAGYTEAFF. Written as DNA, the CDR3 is TGTGCCAGCAGTTACTCGGCGGGTTACACTGAAGCTTTCTTT.

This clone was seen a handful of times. The chain's CDR3 is CASSDGGAQNIQYF. The DNA for the CDR3 is TGTGCCAGCAGCGACGGGGGGGCCCAAAACATTCAGTACTTC. The chain uses TRBV6-2 or TRBV6-3 and TRBJ2-4, with TRBD2 matching over 8 bases. Germline trimming cut 6 bases from V and 5 bases from J; bases unmatched to any gene: 6. The germline gives CDR1 MNHEY, CDR2 SVGEGT. The CDR3 covers 14 residues.

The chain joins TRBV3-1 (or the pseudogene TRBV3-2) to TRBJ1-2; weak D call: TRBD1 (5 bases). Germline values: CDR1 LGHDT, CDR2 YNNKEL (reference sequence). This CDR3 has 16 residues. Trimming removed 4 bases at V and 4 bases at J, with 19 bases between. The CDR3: CASSPGSVQTPYGYTF. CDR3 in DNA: TGTGCCAGCAGCCCAGGGTCAGTGCAGACCCCCTATGGCTACACCTTC.

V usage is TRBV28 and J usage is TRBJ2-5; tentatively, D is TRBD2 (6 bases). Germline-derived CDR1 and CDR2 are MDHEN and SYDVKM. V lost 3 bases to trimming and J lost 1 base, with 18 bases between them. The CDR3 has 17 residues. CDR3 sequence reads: CASSFGRRYSLQETQYF. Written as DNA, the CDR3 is TGTGCCAGCAGTTTTGGGAGGCGGTACAGCCTCCAAGAGACCCAGTACTTC.

The CDR3 DNA sequence: TGTGCCAGCAGCCCGCACCTGCAGGGCATAGATACGCAGTATTTT. Encoded protein: CASSPHLQGIDTQYF. V and J are TRBV11-2 and TRBJ2-3, with D maybe TRBD1 (5 bases). V was shortened by 5 bases and J by 5 bases, with 17 bases between the two germline ends. Per germline, CDR1 SGHAT and CDR2 FQNNGV. This CDR3 contains 15 residues.

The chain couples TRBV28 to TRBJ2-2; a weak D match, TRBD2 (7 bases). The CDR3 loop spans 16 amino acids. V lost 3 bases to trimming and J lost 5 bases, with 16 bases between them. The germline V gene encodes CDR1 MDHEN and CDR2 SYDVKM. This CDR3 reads CASSFTRGGGTGELFF. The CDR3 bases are TGTGCCAGCAGTTTTACTCGCGGGGGCGGGACCGGGGAGCTGTTTTTT.

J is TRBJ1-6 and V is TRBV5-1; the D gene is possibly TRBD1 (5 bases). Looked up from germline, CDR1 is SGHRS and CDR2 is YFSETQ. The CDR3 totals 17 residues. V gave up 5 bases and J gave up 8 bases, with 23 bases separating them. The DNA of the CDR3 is TGCGCCAGCAGTCGCTTGAGCGGGGTCCGGGGCGATTCACCCCTCCACTTT. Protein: CASSRLSGVRGDSPLHF. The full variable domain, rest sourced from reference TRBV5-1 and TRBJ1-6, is KAGVTQTPRYLIKTRGQQVTLSCSPISGHRSVSWYQQTPGQGLQFLFEYFSETQRNKGNFPGRFSGRQFSNSRSEMNVSTLELGDSALYLCASSRLSGVRGDSPLHFGNGTRLTVT.

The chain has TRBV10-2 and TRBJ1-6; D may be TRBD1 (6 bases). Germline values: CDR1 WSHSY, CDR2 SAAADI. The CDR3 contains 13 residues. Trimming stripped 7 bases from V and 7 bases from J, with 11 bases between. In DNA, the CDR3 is TGCGCCAGCATGGACAGTACCAATTCACCCCTCCACTTT. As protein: CASMDSTNSPLHF.

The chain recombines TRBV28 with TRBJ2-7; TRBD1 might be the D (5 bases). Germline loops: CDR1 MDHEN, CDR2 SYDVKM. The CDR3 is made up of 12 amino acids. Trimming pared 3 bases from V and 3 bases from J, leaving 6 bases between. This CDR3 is CASSFRVYEQYV. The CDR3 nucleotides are TGTGCCAGCAGTTTCAGGGTCTACGAGCAGTACGTC.

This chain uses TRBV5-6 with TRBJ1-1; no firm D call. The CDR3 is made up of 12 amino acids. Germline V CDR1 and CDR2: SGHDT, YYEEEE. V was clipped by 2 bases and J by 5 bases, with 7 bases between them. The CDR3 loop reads CASSLEVTEAFF. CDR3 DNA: TGTGCCAGCAGCTTAGAGGTAACTGAAGCTTTCTTT.

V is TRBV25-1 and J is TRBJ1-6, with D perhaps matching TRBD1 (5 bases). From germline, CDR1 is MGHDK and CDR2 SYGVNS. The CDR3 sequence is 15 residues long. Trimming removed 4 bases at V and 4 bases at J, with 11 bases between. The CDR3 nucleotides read TGTGCCAGCAGTGTCGCGGGGCTTTATAATTCACCCCTCCACTTT. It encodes CASSVAGLYNSPLHF.

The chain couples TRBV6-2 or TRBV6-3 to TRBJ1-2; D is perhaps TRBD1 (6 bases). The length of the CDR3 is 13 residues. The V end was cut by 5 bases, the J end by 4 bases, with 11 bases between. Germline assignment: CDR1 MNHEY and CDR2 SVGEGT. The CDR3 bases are TGTGCCAGCAGTCCACGGGGGGCCTATGGCTACACCTTC. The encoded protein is CASSPRGAYGYTF.

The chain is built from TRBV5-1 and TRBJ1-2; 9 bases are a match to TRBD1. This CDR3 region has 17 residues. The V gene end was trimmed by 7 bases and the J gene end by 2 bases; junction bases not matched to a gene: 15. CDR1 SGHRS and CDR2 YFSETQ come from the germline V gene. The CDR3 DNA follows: TGCGCCAGCCGGTCCGGGACAGGGAAAGACTTAAACTATGGCTACACCTTC. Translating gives CASRSGTGKDLNYGYTF.

CDR3 sequence reads: CASSLIWWEAGELFF. CDR3 nucleotides: TGTGCCAGCAGCTTGATCTGGTGGGAGGCCGGGGAGCTGTTTTTT. The chain is built from TRBV7-9 and TRBJ2-2; possible D gene TRBD2, 6 bases. Germline CDR1 and CDR2: SEHNR and FQNEAQ (reference sequence). This CDR3 has 15 residues. Trimming stripped 3 bases from V and 6 bases from J, with 14 bases between.

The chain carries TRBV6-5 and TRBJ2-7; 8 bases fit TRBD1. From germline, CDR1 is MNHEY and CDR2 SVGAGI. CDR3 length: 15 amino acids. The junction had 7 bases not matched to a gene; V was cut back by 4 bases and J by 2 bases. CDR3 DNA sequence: TGTGCCAGCAGTTTGGACAGGGCTCTTACCTACGAGCAGTACGTC. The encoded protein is CASSLDRALTYEQYV.